This entry lists 20 T cell receptor beta chains sequenced from one sample in a study of identical twins. One entry per CDR3 protein results from TCRdb running MiXCR on the 5' RACE reads. The sample records some 260,000 distinct CDR3 sequences, around 15% being singletons. Specimen: memory (CD45RO+) T cells sorted from blood. These receptor sequences come from a woman aged 18-29 years in good health.

As regards this clonotype: This clone may be a read error of a much larger clone one base away. The chain recombines TRBV10-3 with TRBJ2-5; D is unclear. The CDR3 covers 13 residues. V was shortened by 8 bases and J by 1 base, with 11 bases between the two germline ends. CDR1 and CDR2 from the germline V gene are ENHRY and SYGVKD. CDR3 residues: CAICGTIQETQYF. CDR3 sequence (DNA): TGTGCCATCTGTGGAACTATCCAAGAGACCCAGTACTTC.

This clonotype was counted a few times. The chain recombines TRBV29-1 with TRBJ2-1, with 7 bases lining up with TRBD2. CDR1 SQVTM and CDR2 ANQGSEA come from the germline V gene. The CDR3 totals 19 residues. The V segment lost 3 bases and the J segment 7 bases; nucleotides outside the gene matches: 24. The CDR3 DNA reads TGCAGCGTTGACTATTTCATGCAAATTAGCGGGCTCCCGGGGAATGAGCAGTTCTTC. This encodes CSVDYFMQISGLPGNEQFF.

The chain carries TRBV5-1 and TRBJ2-7; D possibly corresponds to TRBD1 (5 bases). The CDR3 spans 12 residues. Trimming took 2 bases from V and 11 from J, leaving 14 bases between them. The germline CDR1 and CDR2 sequences are SGHRS and YFSETQ. CDR3 nucleotide sequence: TGCGCCAGCAGCTTTGACAGTTTCGTCAAGTACTTC. Translation: CASSFDSFVKYF.

A few counts support this clonotype. This chain links TRBV20-1 with TRBJ1-2; tentative D call: TRBD1 (5 bases). Trimming shortened V by 3 bases and J by 3 bases, and 14 bases separated the two germline ends. The CDR3 covers 14 residues. CDR1 is DFQATT and CDR2 is SNEGSKA in the germline V gene (reference sequence). DNA for the CDR3: TGCAGTGCTAGCGATTGGTCGGGGGACTATGGCTACACCTTC. Encoded protein: CSASDWSGDYGYTF.

This clonotype was counted only a few times. The V gene is TRBV19, the J gene TRBJ2-3; 9 nucleotides line up with TRBD2. V trimming: 5 bases; J trimming: 4 bases; junction bases outside the gene matches: 7. The CDR3 is 15 amino acids. In germline, CDR1 is LNHDA, CDR2 SQIVND (reference sequence). The CDR3 region has the DNA TGTGCCAGTAGTTCGACGGGACTAGCCTCAGATACGCAGTATTTT. This codes for CASSSTGLASDTQYF. Drawing the rest from reference TRBV19 and TRBJ2-3, the complete variable domain is DGGITQSPKYLFRKEGQNVTLSCEQNLNHDAMYWYRQDPGQGLRLIYYSQIVNDFQKGDIAEGYSVSREKKESFPLTVTSAQKNPTAFYLCASSSTGLASDTQYFGPGTRLTVL.

Only a few counts were recorded for this clonotype. The chain has TRBV3-1 and TRBJ2-7, with D unclear. Trimming removed 6 bases at V and 3 bases at J, with 6 bases between. The CDR3 spans 11 residues. Looked up from germline, CDR1 is LGHDT and CDR2 is YNNKEL (reference sequence). The CDR3 loop reads CASRGFYEQYF. The CDR3 bases are TGTGCCAGCAGAGGGTTCTACGAGCAGTACTTC.

The chain links TRBV20-1 to TRBJ1-1; D is unresolved. The CDR3 contains 12 residues. In germline, CDR1 is DFQATT, CDR2 SNEGSKA (reference sequence). In DNA, the CDR3 is TGCAGCGCAACTCCTGGGGTTAATGAAGCTTTCTTT. Its protein product is CSATPGVNEAFF.

The V and J genes are TRBV20-1 and TRBJ2-3, with D tentatively TRBD1 or TRBD2 (5 bases each). The CDR3 runs 11 residues. The germline CDR1 and CDR2 sequences are DFQATT and SNEGSKA (reference sequence). Trimming took 8 bases from V and 2 from J, leaving 8 bases between them. The CDR3 sequence is CSSGATDTQYF. In DNA form, the CDR3 reads TGCAGTTCCGGGGCCACAGATACGCAGTATTTT.

The chain is built from TRBV5-6 and TRBJ2-1; perhaps TRBD2 as D (6 bases). CDR3 length equals 16 residues. The germline V gene has CDR1 SGHDT and CDR2 YYEEEE. V was shortened by 1 base and J by 7 bases, with 18 bases between the two germline ends. Here the CDR3 reads CASSLPGLQFPNEQFF. In DNA, the CDR3 is TGTGCCAGCAGCTTGCCGGGACTCCAGTTTCCGAATGAGCAGTTCTTC.

This clonotype was counted only a few times. Compared with germline, one end of the junction differs, possibly owing to a read error. This chain uses TRBV20-1 with TRBJ1-1; a possible D gene is TRBD1 (6 bases). The CDR3 has 15 amino acids. CDR1 and CDR2 from the germline V gene are DFQATT and SNEGSKA (reference sequence). CDR3 in amino acids: CSAREGAGWNAEAFF. The CDR3 DNA reads as TGCAGTGCTAGAGAGGGGGCAGGGTGGAACGCTGAAGCTTTCTTT.

This clonotype was seen many times. The rearrangement links TRBV7-9 to TRBJ2-5; TRBD2 agrees at 7 bases. V gave up 1 base and J gave up 2 bases; unmatched junction bases: 7. CDR3 size: 16 residues. The germline gives CDR1 SEHNR, CDR2 FQNEAQ (reference sequence). Here the CDR3 reads CASSLGASGIQETQYF. In nucleotides, the CDR3 is TGTGCCAGCAGCTTAGGGGCTAGCGGAATTCAAGAGACCCAGTACTTC.

The chain links TRBV27 to TRBJ2-7; 8 bases line up with TRBD1. V lost 3 bases and J lost 2; bases outside the gene matches: 9. The CDR3 has 16 residues. CDR1 and CDR2 (germline): MNHEY, SMNVEV (reference sequence). The CDR3 protein is CASSFDGDRITYEQYF. CDR3 nucleotides: TGTGCCAGCAGTTTTGACGGGGACAGGATAACCTACGAGCAGTACTTC.

This clonotype was observed a handful of times. This chain links TRBV3-1 with TRBJ2-2; TRBD1 matches at 8 bases. The CDR3 totals 18 residues. Trimming removed 1 base from V and 1 base from J; junction bases left unmatched: 8. The germline CDR1 and CDR2 sequences are LGHDT and YNNKEL (reference sequence). CDR3 sequence: CASSQGIGDRRNTGELFF. CDR3 in DNA: TGTGCCAGCAGCCAAGGAATCGGGGACAGGAGGAACACCGGGGAGCTGTTTTTT.

This clonotype occurred many times. The chain joins TRBV29-1 to TRBJ2-3; D is unclear. The CDR3 runs 12 residues. Trimming took off 6 bases at V and 5 bases at J, with 12 bases between the two ends. Germline loops: CDR1 SQVTM, CDR2 ANQGSEA. In DNA, the CDR3 is TGCAGCGTAGATCCTGTAAGAGATACGCAGTATTTT. Translated, it gives CSVDPVRDTQYF.

This clonotype was seen a few times. V and J are TRBV15 and TRBJ2-3, with 9 bases matching TRBD2. The CDR3 is 14 residues long. CDR1 is LNHNV and CDR2 is YYDKDF in the germline V gene (reference sequence). V shed 6 bases, J shed 4 bases, and the junction held 5 bases outside the gene matches. CDR3 nucleotides: TGTGCCACCAGGTGGGGACTAGCTGCAGATACGCAGTATTTT. Residues: CATRWGLAADTQYF. Supplemented by reference TRBV15 and TRBJ2-3, the full variable domain reads DAMVIQNPRYQVTQFGKPVTLSCSQTLNHNVMYWYQQKSSQAPKLLFHYYDKDFNNEADTPDNFQSRRPNTSFCFLDIRSPGLGDTAMYLCATRWGLAADTQYFGPGTRLTVL.

The CDR3 region has the DNA TGTGCCAGCAGCCAATCCCGAAGACCCACAGATACGCAGTATTTT. Amino acid sequence: CASSQSRRPTDTQYF. The gene calls are TRBV14 and TRBJ2-3, with no clear D. The germline V and J ends were trimmed by 2 bases and 2 bases, with 11 bases remaining between them. Germline CDR1 reads SGHDN; CDR2 reads FVKESK. The CDR3 contains 15 residues.

This clonotype turned up a few times. This sequence joins TRBV9 and TRBJ2-3; D call uncertain. The CDR3 sequence is 14 residues long. Germline-derived CDR1 and CDR2 are SGDLS and YYNGEE. Trimming cost V 2 bases and J 0 bases, with 7 bases left between them. CDR3 in DNA: TGTGCCAGCAGCGTTCGGTCGAGCACAGATACGCAGTATTTT. The encoded protein is CASSVRSSTDTQYF.

The sample holds many counts of this clonotype. The rearrangement joins TRBV18 to TRBJ2-2, with D possibly matching TRBD1 (6 bases). Germline V gene data show CDR1 as KGHSH and CDR2 as LQKENI. V was trimmed by 0 bases and J by 1 base, leaving 9 bases between them. This CDR3 has 16 residues. This chain's CDR3 is CASSPPSGENTGELFF. The CDR3 region has the DNA TGTGCCAGCTCACCACCTTCAGGGGAGAACACCGGGGAGCTGTTTTTT.

The table lists this clonotype with a few counts. This chain connects TRBV10-2 to TRBJ2-1, with 10 nucleotides matching TRBD2. The CDR3 extends over 17 amino acids. J lost 8 bases, V lost 0 bases, and 10 bases had no gene match. Germline CDR1 and CDR2: WSHSY and SAAADI. CDR3 sequence reads: CASSESGIGSGRYEQFF. CDR3 DNA: TGCGCCAGCAGTGAGTCTGGGATTGGTAGCGGGAGGTATGAGCAGTTCTTC.

This chain links TRBV6-2 or TRBV6-3 with TRBJ2-5, with D uncertain. V was shortened by 3 bases and J by 1 base, with 12 bases between the two germline ends. The length of the CDR3 is 15 residues. CDR1 is MNHEY and CDR2 is SVGEGT in the germline V gene. The CDR3 sequence: CASSYSLELQETQYF. The CDR3 nucleotides read TGTGCCAGCAGTTATTCCTTAGAACTCCAAGAGACCCAGTACTTC.